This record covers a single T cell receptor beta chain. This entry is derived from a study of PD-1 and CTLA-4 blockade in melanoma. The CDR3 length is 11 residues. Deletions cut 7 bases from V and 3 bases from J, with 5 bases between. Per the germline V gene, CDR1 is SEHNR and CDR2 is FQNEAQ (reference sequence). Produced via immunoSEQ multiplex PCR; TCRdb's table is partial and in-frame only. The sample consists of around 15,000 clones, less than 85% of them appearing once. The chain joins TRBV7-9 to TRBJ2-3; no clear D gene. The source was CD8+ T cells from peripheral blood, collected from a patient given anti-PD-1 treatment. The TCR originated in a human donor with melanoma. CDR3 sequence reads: CASTLTDTQYF. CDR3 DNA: TGTGCCAGCACCTTGACAGATACGCAGTATTTT.